The entry below describes one TCR beta chain. Stated treatment: preoperative locoregional IRX-2 cytokine immunotherapy. Using immunoSEQ multiplex PCR, the repertoire was profiled, and TCRdb retains in-frame clones only, with some absent. This table has around 38,000 clones, roughly 77% appearing once. The sample belongs to a study of preoperative IRX-2 immunotherapy in early breast cancer. The CDR3 is 12 amino acids. CDR1 and CDR2 from the germline V gene are LNHDA and SQIVND (reference sequence). V lost 2 bases to trimming and J lost 12 bases, with 11 bases between them. Material: tumor tissue, obtained after IRX-2 immunotherapy. The receptor was derived from a human donor with breast cancer. The rearrangement joins TRBV19 to TRBJ1-5; D remains ambiguous. The CDR3 spells CASSIPEGVQHF. The CDR3 nucleotides are TGTGCCAGTAGTATACCCGAGGGAGTCCAGCATTTT.